This TCR beta chain was profiled in a study of blood T cells in healthy people across ages. Alongside a J-beta primer mix, a sample-barcoded 5' primer served in a second PCR lasting about 7 to 11 cycles. A single record per CDR3 protein comes from TCRdb applying MiXCR to the 5' RACE reads. The data contain a few hundred thousand distinct CDR3 sequences, approximately 25% of them singletons. The sequenced sample was blood. This receptor was obtained from an older woman in good health.

CDR3 region: CASRKRTGGEGEAFF. CDR3 nucleotides: TGTGCCAGCAGGAAACGGACAGGGGGAGAGGGTGAAGCTTTCTTT. The gene calls are TRBV6-5 and TRBJ1-1, with 10 bases aligning to TRBD1. The CDR3 length is 15 residues. V dropped 6 bases and J dropped 7; count of bases not matched to a gene: 11. Germline V lookup: CDR1 MNHEY, CDR2 SVGAGI.